This T cell receptor (beta chain) stems from a study of blood T cell repertoires in COVID-19. Turning to the study itself: COVID-19 samples from acute and convalescent phases originated in the United States, Italy and Spain. Sources were T cells, B-cell-depleted T cells, or PBMCs; the material itself was cDNA or gDNA.

Original handling: The assay estimated nucleated cells by amplifying reference gene primers. Profiling relied on immunoSEQ multiplex PCR, and the TCRdb table lists in-frame clones only, not all of them. D and trimming come from the DNA, and the V and J calls and clone size come from that table. The sample yields 130,000 or so clones, about four fifths seen once. The junction had 11 bases not matched to a gene; V was cut back by 5 bases and J by 6 bases. This CDR3 has 15 residues. Germline CDR1 SGHTS, CDR2 YDEGEE. This chain joins TRBV5-8 and TRBJ2-5, with TRBD1 identical over 9 bases. Sequencing input: peripheral blood. The origin of this receptor is a woman in her sixties with acute or convalescent COVID-19. The CDR3 reads CASSRGQGQQQTQYF. The DNA for the CDR3 is TGTGCCAGCAGTAGAGGACAGGGGCAACAACAGACCCAGTACTTC. The full variable domain, in which reference TRBV5-8 and TRBJ2-5 provide the parts outside the CDR3, is EAGVTQSPTHLIKTRGQQATLRCSPISGHTSVYWYQQALGLGLQFLLWYDEGEERNRGNFPPRFSGRQFPNYSSELNVNALELEDSALYLCASSRGQGQQQTQYFGPGTRLLVL.